A single sample is the source of the 12 T cell receptor beta chains below, sequenced in a study of shared T cell receptors in the human thymus. Here immunoSEQ multiplex PCR was the method, and the copy in TCRdb shows in-frame clones only, minus some. This table has 450,000 to 650,000 clones, roughly 74% appearing once. The same data also contributed to another study, on human thymus T cells.

Sequencing used thymocytes. The receptors were gathered from a boy younger than two with a congenital heart defect.

This clone was seen a few times. The chain combines TRBV28 with TRBJ1-1, with 8 bases identical to TRBD1. Looked up from germline, CDR1 is MDHEN and CDR2 is SYDVKM. V was pared by 2 bases and J by 5 bases, with 4 bases of the junction left unmatched. The CDR3 totals 14 residues. The DNA for the CDR3 is TGTGCCAGCAGTTTAGGACAGGGAGGGACTGAAGCTTTCTTT. It is translated as CASSLGQGGTEAFF. Combining the CDR3 with reference TRBV28 and TRBJ1-1 gives the whole variable domain DVKVTQSSRYLVKRTGEKVFLECVQDMDHENMFWYRQDPGLGLRLIYFSYDVKMKEKGDIPEGYSVSREKKERFSLILESASTNQTSMYLCASSLGQGGTEAFFGQGTRLTVV.

This clone was counted a few times. V usage is TRBV6-5 and J usage is TRBJ2-5; D is unclear. The V and J ends lost 2 bases and 2 bases respectively, with 6 bases between them. CDR1 and CDR2 from the germline V gene are MNHEY and SVGAGI. This CDR3 spans 13 amino acids. The CDR3 loop is CASSYRSQETQYF. The CDR3 region has the DNA TGTGCCAGCAGTTACCGGAGTCAAGAGACCCAGTACTTC.

The V and J genes are TRBV14 and TRBJ2-1; the match to TRBD2 covers 13 bases. This CDR3 is built from 17 residues. The trim removed 6 bases at V and 7 bases at J, leaving 12 bases unmatched. Looked up from germline, CDR1 is SGHDN and CDR2 is FVKESK. The CDR3 protein is CASSPTSGRFSGNEQFF. The CDR3 DNA reads TGTGCCAGCAGTCCGACTAGCGGGAGGTTTTCGGGGAATGAGCAGTTCTTC.

The chain combines TRBV30 with TRBJ1-1; D remains ambiguous. Between the trimmed V and J ends, which lost 1 base and 0 bases, there was a span of 12 bases. Germline CDR1 and CDR2: GTSNPN and SVGIG (reference sequence). The CDR3 sequence is 15 residues long. Here the CDR3 reads CAWSGRSGMNTEAFF. The CDR3 DNA reads TGTGCCTGGAGTGGGAGGTCAGGAATGAACACTGAAGCTTTCTTT.

The gene calls are TRBV6-1 and TRBJ2-5, with D maybe TRBD1 (6 bases). Germline values: CDR1 MNHNS, CDR2 SASEGT. The CDR3 extends over 16 amino acids. V shed 4 bases and J shed 1 base, with 16 bases lying between them. In DNA form, the CDR3 reads TGTGCCAGCAGTGCAGGGGCCAGGGTAGTCCAAGAGACCCAGTACTTC. As protein: CASSAGARVVQETQYF.

In its sample, this clone was seen once. V is TRBV19 and J is TRBJ2-5; 9 bases are a match to TRBD2. Germline loops: CDR1 LNHDA, CDR2 SQIVND (reference sequence). CDR3 length: 14 residues. After removal of 8 bases from V and 5 bases from J, the junction contained 9 bases not matched to a gene. The CDR3 protein is CASSPRTSVETQYF. CDR3 sequence (DNA): TGTGCCAGTTCACCGCGGACTAGCGTGGAGACCCAGTACTTC.

The chain carries TRBV5-8 and TRBJ2-3; the D is unclear. Germline CDR1 SGHTS, CDR2 YDEGEE. Trimming removed 4 bases from V and 2 bases from J, with 11 bases in between. This CDR3 region has 14 residues. CDR3 nucleotide sequence: TGTGCCAGCAGCCTCGCAGGAATCACAGATACGCAGTATTTT. Amino acids: CASSLAGITDTQYF.

V gene TRBV10-3 combines with J gene TRBJ1-1, with D uncertain. V was pared by 3 bases and J by 11 bases, with 19 bases between. CDR1 is ENHRY and CDR2 is SYGVKD in the germline V gene. The CDR3 contains 14 residues. The CDR3 loop is CAISEYPESVAAFF. DNA for the CDR3: TGTGCCATCAGTGAATACCCTGAATCGGTCGCGGCTTTCTTT.

The V gene is TRBV6-5, the J gene TRBJ2-1; D perhaps matches TRBD2 (5 bases). CDR3 length: 14 residues. The ends were cut back, 5 bases at V and 2 bases at J, with 10 bases in the middle. The germline CDR1 and CDR2 sequences are MNHEY and SVGAGI. This chain's CDR3 is CASSTLDTYNEQFF. CDR3 DNA sequence: TGTGCCAGCAGTACACTAGACACCTACAATGAGCAGTTCTTC.

The chain joins TRBV29-1 to TRBJ2-1, with TRBD1 matching 7 bases. V dropped 4 bases and J dropped 1; count of bases not matched to a gene: 10. The CDR3 covers 16 residues. CDR1 and CDR2 (germline): SQVTM, ANQGSEA. Here the CDR3 DNA reads TGCAGCGTTGTGTTGAGGGGGCGACATTCCTACAATGAGCAGTTCTTC. This sequence encodes CSVVLRGRHSYNEQFF.

This chain uses TRBV11-2 with TRBJ2-7; TRBD2 agrees at 13 bases. The CDR3 is 16 residues long. V lost 4 bases and J lost 4; bases outside the gene matches: 7. Germline V CDR1 and CDR2: SGHAT, FQNNGV. CDR3 sequence reads: CASSCRLAGGLYEQYF. CDR3 DNA: TGTGCCAGCAGCTGTAGACTAGCGGGAGGACTTTACGAGCAGTACTTC.

The chain links TRBV2 to TRBJ2-1, with TRBD1 matching over 7 bases. The CDR3 is 15 amino acids. The V and J ends lost 6 bases and 3 bases, in that order; junction bases with no gene match: 8. Germline CDR1 and CDR2: SNHLY and FYNNEI. CDR3 sequence reads: CASSAYPGGYNEQFF. CDR3 DNA sequence: TGTGCCAGCAGCGCTTACCCAGGGGGCTACAATGAGCAGTTCTTC. The full variable domain, with the rest looked up from reference TRBV2 and TRBJ2-1, is EPEVTQTPSHQVTQMGQEVILRCVPISNHLYFYWYRQILGQKVEFLVSFYNNEISEKSEIFDDQFSVERPDGSNFTLKIRSTKLEDSAMYFCASSAYPGGYNEQFFGPGTRLTVL.